This entry describes one T cell receptor (beta chain). Trimming cost V 2 bases and J 0 bases, with 13 bases left between them. CDR3 length: 16 amino acids. CDR1 and CDR2 (germline): MDHEN, SYDVKM. The data belong to a study of blood T cell repertoires in COVID-19. Study processing details: How many nucleated cells were present was estimated from reference gene primer amplification. Clones were sequenced by immunoSEQ multiplex PCR, and TCRdb holds only the in-frame ones, with some missing. V, J and clone size are taken as reported in that table, and D and trimming were inferred from the DNA itself. Of 150,000 to 180,000 clones listed, around 84% are singletons.

The genes are TRBV28 and TRBJ1-1; unclear D gene. The material sequenced was peripheral blood. This receptor was taken from an elderly man with acute or convalescent COVID-19. The CDR3 sequence is CASSLLAGFMNTEAFF. The DNA for the CDR3 is TGTGCCAGCAGTTTACTCGCGGGGTTCATGAACACTGAAGCTTTCTTT. The variable domain in full, with the rest retrieved from reference TRBV28 and TRBJ1-1, is DVKVTQSSRYLVKRTGEKVFLECVQDMDHENMFWYRQDPGLGLRLIYFSYDVKMKEKGDIPEGYSVSREKKERFSLILESASTNQTSMYLCASSLLAGFMNTEAFFGQGTRLTVV.